This T cell receptor beta chain was captured by sequencing in a study of regulatory T cells in long-lasting Graves disease. The time point was: persistent/refractory GD, antithyroid drugs over 5 years with positive TRAb. Extracted RNA from PBMCs served as the source of the TCR library. A volume of around 9.9 milliliters of peripheral blood was collected in EDTA tubes. To make TCR beta libraries, researchers used iRepertoire HTBI primers and Arm-PCR of CDR3 regions. TCRdb itself ran the multiplex PCR reads through MiXCR, one entry per CDR3 protein. The sample includes hundreds of thousands of distinct CDR3 sequences, around 21% of them seen just once. This clonotype was seen at least ten times. This clonotype originated in a female donor with Graves disease. Sequenced material: peripheral blood mononuclear cells (PBMCs), taken when the disease was refractory, from a patient treated with antithyroid drugs.

CDR3 residues: CASSPDYEQYF. The CDR3 nucleotides read TGTGCCAGCAGCCCCGACTACGAGCAGTACTTC. This chain uses TRBV18 with TRBJ2-7; D uncertain. The V gene's germline CDR1 is KGHSH and CDR2 LQKENI. This CDR3 has 11 amino acids. Trimming left V 8 bases short and J 3 bases short, with 8 bases between.